Given below is one T cell receptor (beta chain) in context. Trimming stripped 3 bases from V and 8 bases from J, with 19 bases between. Germline V gene sequence: CDR1 MNHEY, CDR2 SMNVEV (reference sequence). The CDR3 extends over 15 amino acids. Clones were read by immunoSEQ multiplex PCR, and TCRdb kept only the in-frame ones, dropping some. Seen here are 30,000 to 45,000 clones, around 88% observed once, and the top ten hold approximately 15%. The sample belongs to a study of PD-L1 blockade in urothelial cancer. Study as a whole: Blood was analyzed 3 weeks (second dose) and 6 weeks after treatment start.

The gene calls are TRBV27 and TRBJ1-2, with a weak D call TRBD1 (6 bases). Source: PBMCs, taken around atezolizumab (anti-PD-L1) treatment. This clonotype was sampled from a man in his sixties with urothelial cancer. The CDR3 spells CASSFAGARDAGYTF. As DNA, the CDR3 is TGTGCCAGCAGTTTCGCGGGGGCCAGGGATGCGGGCTACACCTTC.